This T cell receptor (beta chain) was obtained from a study of T cells after posttransplantation cyclophosphamide. Study-level points and caveats: Blood and skin or GI T cell repertoires showed limited TRB overlap. Recipient CMV seropositivity and CMV reactivation strongly tracked TRB clonality. Later blood repertoires were often dominated by clones from the donor CD8+ memory compartment.

CDR1 is SGHVS, CDR2 FNYEAQ, per germline. The trim removed 6 bases at V and 10 bases at J, leaving 6 bases unmatched. The CDR3 totals 14 residues. Here immunoSEQ multiplex PCR was the method, and the copy in TCRdb shows in-frame clones only, minus some. Counted here are just over 65,000 clones, 80% to 95% occurring once; the ten biggest clones make up 2.5% to 3%. For this clone: The antigen remains undetermined.

Peripheral blood was collected from the related graft donor on the marrow donation day. The sample taken for sequencing was PBMCs. The source of this sequence is a woman under 40 in good health and a related stem cell transplant donor. The chain uses TRBV7-6 and TRBJ1-6; TRBD1 matches at 10 bases. The chain's CDR3 is CASRDRGKGSPLHF. For the CDR3, the DNA is TGTGCCAGCAGGGACAGGGGGAAGGGGTCACCCCTCCACTTT.